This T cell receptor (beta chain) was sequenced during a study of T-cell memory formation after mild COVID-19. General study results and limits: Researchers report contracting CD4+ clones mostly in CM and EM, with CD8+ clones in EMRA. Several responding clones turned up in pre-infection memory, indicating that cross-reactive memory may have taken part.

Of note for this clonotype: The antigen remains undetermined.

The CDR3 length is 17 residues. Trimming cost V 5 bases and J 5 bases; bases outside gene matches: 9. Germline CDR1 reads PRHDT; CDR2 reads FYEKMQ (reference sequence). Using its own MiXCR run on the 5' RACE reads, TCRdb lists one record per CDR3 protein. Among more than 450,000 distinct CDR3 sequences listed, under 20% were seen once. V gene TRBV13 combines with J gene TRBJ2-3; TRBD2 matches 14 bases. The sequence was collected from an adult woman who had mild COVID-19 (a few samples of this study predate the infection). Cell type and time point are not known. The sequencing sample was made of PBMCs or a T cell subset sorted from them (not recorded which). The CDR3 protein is CASSTPTSGGARDTQYF. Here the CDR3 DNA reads TGTGCCAGCAGCACCCCGACTAGCGGGGGGGCACGAGATACGCAGTATTTT.